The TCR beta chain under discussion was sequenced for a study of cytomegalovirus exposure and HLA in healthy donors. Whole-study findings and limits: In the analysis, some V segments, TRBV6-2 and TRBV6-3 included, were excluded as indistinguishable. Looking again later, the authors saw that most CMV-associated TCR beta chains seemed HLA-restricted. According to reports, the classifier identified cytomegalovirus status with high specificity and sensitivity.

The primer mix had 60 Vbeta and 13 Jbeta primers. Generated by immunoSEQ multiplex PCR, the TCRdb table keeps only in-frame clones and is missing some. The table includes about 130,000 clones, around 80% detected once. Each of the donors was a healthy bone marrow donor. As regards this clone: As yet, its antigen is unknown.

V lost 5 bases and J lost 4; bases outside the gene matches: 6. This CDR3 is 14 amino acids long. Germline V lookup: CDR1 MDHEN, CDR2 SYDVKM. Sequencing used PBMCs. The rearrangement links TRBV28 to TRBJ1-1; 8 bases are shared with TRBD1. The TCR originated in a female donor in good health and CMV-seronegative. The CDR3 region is CASSQGAGSTEAFF. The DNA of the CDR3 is TGTGCCAGCAGTCAGGGGGCCGGGAGCACTGAAGCTTTCTTT.